This T cell receptor beta chain was observed in a study of T cells in Graves' hyperthyroidism and ophthalmopathy (dated by TCRdb to about 2019). Context from the whole study: Peripheral blood samples were taken at initial diagnosis, before any treatment was given. A discovery cohort of approximately 97 patients, fewer than 50 with Graves' ophthalmopathy and approximately 57 with stable Graves' hyperthyroidism, was used to find distinguishing TCR V-J signatures. An independent validation cohort of fewer than 20 hyperthyroidism patients and about 16 patients who later progressed to ophthalmopathy tested prospective prediction of ophthalmopathy. For training and testing, the 100 or so patients in the discovery cohort were randomly divided in a 7:3 ratio. In addition, the study compared T-cell repertoires in thyroid tissue and in blood from several Graves' hyperthyroidism patients. After blood sampling, hyperthyroidism patients were treated with methimazole at a starting dose of 30 mg daily, and ophthalmopathy patients were treated with high-dose intravenous methylprednisolone. According to the paper, TCR Vbeta CDR3 sequencing was carried out on around 140 peripheral blood samples, which came from over 40 ophthalmopathy, fewer than 80 hyperthyroidism and roughly 17 progressor patients.

The CDR3 runs 18 residues from the cysteine to the phenylalanine. The retained sequence is limited to the CDR3, 54 bases, with the frame set at the first base. CDR1 and CDR2 are read off the germline V gene as MGHRA and YSYEKL. At the junction V is shortened by 3 bases and J by 4 bases, with 22 bases in between. This clonotype showed up just a few times. This clone's antigen is unknown. One base away there is no much larger clone; base qualities are not given. Ophthalmopathy patients had moderately to severely active disease, Clinical Activity Score of at least 3, NOSPECS grade of at least 4, and duration under 3 months. Patients with uncontrolled infections, other autoimmune diseases, pregnancy or lactation were excluded. Diagnoses relied on clinical symptoms, serum thyroxine and TRAb, thyroid ultrasound and orbital computed tomography. Ficoll-Paque density gradient centrifugation was used to isolate PBMCs from around 9.1 ml of fresh peripheral blood. Total RNA was extracted using Trizol reagent, and RNA quality was assessed on an Agilent 2100 Bioanalyzer.

The TCR beta CDR3 regions were amplified from the RNA transcripts. For the first round of RT-PCR on the TCR CDR3, the HTBI primer set was used together with the Qiagen OneStep RT-PCR kit. A second multiplex PCR round built the libraries, followed by size selection and purification. Sequencing of the libraries was done on an Illumina HiSeq2000 using paired-end 100 bp reads. The original methods were these. Raw data were processed with SOAPnuke, discarding reads with adapters, uncalled bases, mean Phred below 15, or no exact constant-primer or identifier match. COPE v1.2.5 was used to merge high-quality paired reads, and clonotypes were defined as unique nucleotide sequences. Clonotypes were aligned to IMGT TRBV, TRBD and TRBJ reference segments using MiTCR v1.1. The analysis was restricted to V-J combinations with a frequency above 0.0001, which together covered 99% to 99.2% of the repertoires. The TCS score was defined as F50 (clonal expansion) divided by E x V (chaos), with BLOSUM62-based TCRdist calculated between CDR3 peptides within each V-J. Welch's t-statistics and random forest reduced 500 to 650 V-J features to 13, which were used in a naive Bayes classifier (R e1071). TCRdb reprocessed the public reads (quality trimming at Q25 with fastp, clone calling with MiXCR) and kept in-frame beta chains. One record per CDR3 amino acid sequence lists the most common genes and DNA. These V and J calls are TCRdb output, not the study's own analysis. This sample holds a few hundred thousand distinct CDR3 sequences; less than 20% were observed only once. Over 35% of the sample rests with the top ten.

On the study overall, not on this receptor specifically: No statistical method was used to fix the sample size in advance, and group allocation was not hidden from the investigators. A model built on a 13 V-J signature distinguished ophthalmopathy from stable hyperthyroidism, reaching roughly 88% sensitivity and 81.08% specificity in cross-validation and 80%/75% in testing. Blood samples also contained most of the expanded thyroid clonotypes (frequency above 0.001), which suggests that blood repertoires may reflect thyroid immune responses. In validation, progression to ophthalmopathy was predicted by the model with about 70% sensitivity and roughly 72% specificity, a median of roughly six months before onset.

What was sequenced was blood. The rearrangement combines TRBV4-1 with TRBJ1-3; 6 matching bases give a weak D call of TRBD1. The TCR was taken from a young man with Graves' ophthalmopathy. This receptor has the CDR3 CASSQGGLGGAKGNTIYF. The nucleotide sequence is given as TGCGCCAGCAGCCAGGGGGGCCTCGGAGGGGCGAAAGGAAACACCATATATTTT.